This passage covers 13 T cell receptor beta chains from one sample sequenced in a study of blood T cell repertoires in COVID-19. This table comes from immunoSEQ multiplex PCR, and its TCRdb copy is limited to in-frame clones, with some not included. The sample includes around 88,000 clones, over 70% seen only once; the top ten take about 4.4%. The sequenced material came from peripheral blood. These receptors were obtained from a man between 60 and 70 years old with acute or convalescent COVID-19.

This clone came up a few times. The V and J genes are TRBV28 and TRBJ2-2; a weak D match, TRBD2 (7 bases). Germline V gene sequence: CDR1 MDHEN, CDR2 SYDVKM. Trimming removed 7 bases from V and 4 bases from J, with 19 bases in between. The CDR3 is 16 residues long. The CDR3 is CASNPGAGEGTGELFF. As DNA, the CDR3 is TGTGCCAGCAACCCGGGGGCGGGGGAAGGCACCGGGGAGCTGTTTTTT.

This chain connects TRBV5-1 to TRBJ1-1; maybe TRBD1 (5 bases). CDR1 and CDR2 (germline): SGHRS, YFSETQ. The CDR3 loop spans 14 amino acids. Trimming took 0 bases from V and 1 from J, leaving 7 bases between them. CDR3 DNA sequence: TGCGCCAGCAGCTTGGACACAGGGAACACTGAAGCTTTCTTT. Its translation is CASSLDTGNTEAFF. The full variable domain, completed using reference TRBV5-1 and TRBJ1-1, is KAGVTQTPRYLIKTRGQQVTLSCSPISGHRSVSWYQQTPGQGLQFLFEYFSETQRNKGNFPGRFSGRQFSNSRSEMNVSTLELGDSALYLCASSLDTGNTEAFFGQGTRLTVV.

The chain uses TRBV9 and TRBJ2-2; D perhaps matches TRBD1 (7 bases). V lost 0 bases and J 6 bases, leaving 18 bases between the germline ends. This CDR3 comprises 17 residues. Germline lookup yields CDR1 SGDLS and CDR2 YYNGEE. CDR3 bases: TGTGCCAGCAGCGTAGTTGGAGGGGGCGCGTCCTCCGGGGAGCTGTTTTTT. Translation: CASSVVGGGASSGELFF.

The CDR3 nucleotides read TGTGCCAGCAGCTTAGAACTAGCGGGGTCGACCCAGTACTTC. This sequence encodes CASSLELAGSTQYF. V and J are TRBV11-3 and TRBJ2-5, with 10 bases that match TRBD2. Germline trimming cut 0 bases from V and 7 bases from J; bases unmatched to any gene: 2. Per germline, CDR1 SGHNT and CDR2 YENEEA. The CDR3 contains 14 residues. The entire variable domain, with the rest obtained from reference TRBV11-3 and TRBJ2-5, is as follows: EAGVVQSPRYKIIEKKQPVAFWCNPISGHNTLYWYLQNLGQGPELLIRYENEEAVDDSQLPKDRFSAERLKGVDSTLKIQPAELGDSAVYLCASSLELAGSTQYFGPGTRLLVL.

CDR3 protein: CATRGQVRSYNEQFF. The CDR3 nucleotides read TGTGCCACCAGGGGCCAGGTCCGCTCCTACAATGAGCAGTTCTTC. The chain couples TRBV10-3 to TRBJ2-1; perhaps TRBD1 as D (6 bases). Germline V gene data show CDR1 as ENHRY and CDR2 as SYGVKD. The CDR3 runs 15 residues. The V gene lost 10 bases and the J gene lost 0 bases, with 16 bases spanning the gap.

This clone was seen a few times. The J gene is TRBJ2-3, the V gene TRBV6-2 or TRBV6-3; 9 bases are shared with TRBD2. The CDR3 is 18 amino acids. The V segment lost 6 bases and the J segment 3 bases; nucleotides outside the gene matches: 16. CDR1 is MNHEY and CDR2 is SVGEGT in the germline V gene. In DNA, the CDR3 is TGTGCCAGCAGCCCTAATCCCGGACTAGCGACCGTTACAGATACGCAGTATTTT. Protein product: CASSPNPGLATVTDTQYF.

This clone has just a few counts. The V gene is TRBV4-3, the J gene TRBJ1-4; 7 positions agree with TRBD1. This CDR3 region has 18 residues. The J segment lost 3 bases and the V segment lost 3 bases, leaving 13 bases of the junction unmatched. Germline assignment: CDR1 LGHNA and CDR2 YSLEER. In nucleotides, the CDR3 is TGCGCCAGCAGCCACCAGGGACAGCTCGTCACCGCTAATGAAAAACTGTTTTTT. This translates into CASSHQGQLVTANEKLFF.

This chain uses TRBV29-1 with TRBJ1-1; no reliable D call. There are 11 residues in the CDR3. The germline V and J ends were trimmed by 4 bases and 4 bases, with 7 bases remaining between them. CDR1 is SQVTM and CDR2 is ANQGSEA in the germline V gene. The CDR3 sequence: CSVAYGTEAFF. CDR3 nucleotide sequence: TGCAGCGTTGCTTACGGCACTGAAGCTTTCTTT.

J is TRBJ1-4 and V is TRBV4-2, with D perhaps TRBD1 (5 bases). From germline, CDR1 is LGHNA and CDR2 YNFKEQ. CDR3 length equals 12 residues. Between the trimmed V and J ends, which lost 0 bases and 13 bases, there was a span of 9 bases. In nucleotides, the CDR3 is TGTGCCAGCAGCCAAGAGCGGGGGGGACTGTTTTTT. Its translation is CASSQERGGLFF.

The chain carries TRBV5-1 and TRBJ2-7; TRBD2 agrees at 11 bases. Germline V gives CDR1 SGHRS, CDR2 YFSETQ. This CDR3 is 15 amino acids long. Germline trimming cut 4 bases from V and 0 bases from J; bases unmatched to any gene: 3. CDR3: CASSPGLAASYEQYF. CDR3 sequence (DNA): TGCGCCAGCAGCCCGGGACTAGCGGCCTCCTACGAGCAGTACTTC.

Note on this clone: Germline is not matched at one junction end, which may reflect a read error. The chain employs TRBV6-6 and TRBJ2-1; D possibly corresponds to TRBD2 (6 bases). Germline V gives CDR1 MNHNY, CDR2 SVGAGI (reference sequence). CDR3 length equals 14 residues. The CDR3 protein is CASSSGLTYNGQFF. The CDR3 DNA sequence: TGTGCCAGCAGTTCGGGACTCACCTACAATGGGCAGTTCTTC.

This chain joins TRBV18 and TRBJ2-7, with 8 bases lining up with TRBD2. Germline V CDR1 and CDR2: KGHSH, LQKENI. The CDR3 totals 16 residues. The V and J ends lost 2 bases and 7 bases, in that order; junction bases with no gene match: 13. CDR3 region: CASSPILAGLTGEQYF. For the CDR3, the DNA is TGTGCCAGCTCACCAATTCTAGCGGGTTTAACCGGTGAGCAGTACTTC.

The chain recombines TRBV9 with TRBJ1-6; tentatively, D is TRBD1 (5 bases). Germline CDR1 reads SGDLS; CDR2 reads YYNGEE. The V end lost 3 bases, the J end lost 12 bases, and 13 bases lay between the germline ends. This CDR3 contains 13 residues. CDR3 in DNA: TGTGCCAGCAGCGGGGGGGAAGGTAGACCCCTCCACTTT. Protein sequence: CASSGGEGRPLHF.